This is a list of T cell receptor beta chains from one sample in a study of beta chain features in type 1 diabetes. Sequenced by immunoSEQ multiplex PCR; TCRdb stores in-frame clones only, minus some. Here the sample spans some 250,000 clones, around 9.9% being singletons. The sample comprised naive CD4+ T cells from blood. These receptors all come from a man younger than 40 with type 1 diabetes. The CDR3 runs from the conserved cysteine through the conserved F or W. Fields, in order: V gene, CDR3 protein.

v_gene: TRBV23-1
CDR3aa: CASSQSVGKQSGKLYEQYF

v_gene: TRBV11-2
CDR3aa: CASSLRGLNIQYF

v_gene: TRBV19
CDR3aa: CASSIDQGFSGANVLTF

v_gene: TRBV4-2
CDR3aa: CASSEGRGRLSVYNEQFF

v_gene: TRBV5-1
CDR3aa: CASSLTSGDGTQYF

v_gene: TRBV4-1
CDR3aa: CASSQDGTVLRPLHF

v_gene: TRBV5-1
CDR3aa: CASSLEGGGETQYF

v_gene: TRBV11-1
CDR3aa: CASSSGGKTQYF

v_gene: TRBV11-2
CDR3aa: CASSPIKTTREGDGYTF

v_gene: TRBV4-3
CDR3aa: CASSQTTGTGHEQYF

v_gene: TRBV5-6
CDR3aa: CASSFLGRDGYTF

v_gene: TRBV7-9
CDR3aa: CASSWAGGSSYNSPLHF

v_gene: TRBV2
CDR3aa: CASSELQAGELFF

v_gene: TRBV9
CDR3aa: CASSVGSGGAKFF

v_gene: TRBV6-5
CDR3aa: CASSTRVGTEAFF

v_gene: TRBV25-1
CDR3aa: CASSEPGRYEQYF

v_gene: TRBV4-1
CDR3aa: CASSQFTGLAGELFF

v_gene: TRBV7-7
CDR3aa: CASSTDRGETQYF

v_gene: TRBV9
CDR3aa: CASSVNRASYNEQFF

v_gene: TRBV4-3
CDR3aa: CASSQDFGFSQHF

v_gene: TRBV4-2
CDR3aa: CASSPSTGPPGELFF

v_gene: TRBV18
CDR3aa: CASSSPGQAYEQYF